The 18 T cell receptor beta chains below come from one sample, sequenced in a study of spatial heterogeneity in lung cancer. Time point denoted: sample taken at primary tumor resection. TCRdb itself ran the 5' RACE reads through MiXCR, one entry per CDR3 protein. The sample holds 9,700 or so distinct CDR3 sequences; 5.5% to 7% are singletons and the top ten take roughly a tenth. Study-wide findings and caveats: For expanded intratumoral alpha and beta TCRs, counts tracked tumor mutation counts.

Antigens of these TCRs are unknown. This specimen was lung tumor tissue, taken at surgery. Source of these receptors: a male donor with early-stage non-small cell lung cancer.

This clonotype was detected ten times or more. With the library built for alpha chains, this beta chain is off target and its frequency is not meaningful. The chain combines TRBV6-1 with TRBJ2-3; TRBD2 aligns across 9 bases. Losses at the gene ends were 2 bases for V and 1 base for J; bases not matched to a gene: 10. Germline CDR1 MNHNS, CDR2 SASEGT. The CDR3 runs 18 residues. CDR3 amino acids: CASSETPGLATRTDTQYF. The CDR3 bases are TGTGCCAGCAGTGAAACCCCCGGACTAGCGACACGCACAGATACGCAGTATTTT.

Many counts were recorded for this clonotype. This beta chain represents an off-target read in a library built for alpha chains; its size is of limited meaning. The chain links TRBV11-2 to TRBJ2-3, with D uncertain. V was pared by 5 bases and J by 7 bases, with 13 bases between. The CDR3 has 13 amino acids. Germline V CDR1 and CDR2: SGHAT, FQNNGV. CDR3: CASSPVVSNTQYF. The CDR3 region has the DNA TGTGCCAGCAGCCCGGTAGTCTCGAATACGCAGTATTTT. The whole variable domain, filled in from reference TRBV11-2 and TRBJ2-3, reads EAGVAQSPRYKIIEKRQSVAFWCNPISGHATLYWYQQILGQGPKLLIQFQNNGVVDDSQLPKDRFSAERLKGVDSTLKIQPAKLEDSAVYLCASSPVVSNTQYFGPGTRLTVL.

At least ten counts were recorded for this clonotype. Within a library made for alpha chains, this beta chain is off target, and its count is uninformative. This chain links TRBV6-1 with TRBJ1-1; D not resolved. CDR1 is MNHNS and CDR2 is SASEGT in the germline V gene. The CDR3 is 15 residues long. The V and J ends lost 7 bases and 2 bases respectively, with 17 bases between them. CDR3 coding DNA: TGTGCCAGCACCACATATCATCAGGTAAACACTGAAGCTTTCTTT. This codes for CASTTYHQVNTEAFF.

At least ten counts were recorded for this clonotype. The library was designed around alpha chains, so this beta chain is a stray read whose abundance carries little weight. In DNA form, the CDR3 reads TGTGCCAGTAGCCTTATTTACTGGTTGCCGCACTCCGGGACAGAGAGTTCTAGCAATCAGCCCCAGCATTTT. Residues: CASSLIYWLPHSGTESSSNQPQHF. The V call is TRBV19, the J call TRBJ1-5, with TRBD1 matching 7 bases. Germline V CDR1 and CDR2: LNHDA, SQIVND (reference sequence). This CDR3 comprises 24 residues. The J segment lost 0 bases and the V segment lost 6 bases, leaving 32 bases of the junction unmatched.

This clonotype was found many times. Being off target in a library aimed at alpha chains, this beta chain has a size of little meaning. J is TRBJ2-1 and V is TRBV10-3, with D unresolved. The CDR3 has 15 amino acids. Germline loops: CDR1 ENHRY, CDR2 SYGVKD. The V gene lost 2 bases and the J gene lost 0 bases, with 8 bases spanning the gap. In DNA form, the CDR3 reads TGTGCCATCAGTGAGGTAACAGCCTCCTACAATGAGCAGTTCTTC. Its translation is CAISEVTASYNEQFF.

The sample holds many counts of this clonotype. Because this beta chain is a stray read in a library intended to capture alpha chains, its abundance should not be given much weight. The chain combines TRBV5-1 with TRBJ1-1, with 8 bases matching TRBD1. With 4 bases clipped from V and 2 bases from J, the junction kept 7 bases outside the gene matches. The CDR3 has 15 residues. The germline V gene has CDR1 SGHRS and CDR2 YFSETQ. CDR3 in amino acids: CASSTDRVINTEAFF. The DNA for the CDR3 is TGCGCCAGCAGCACGGACAGGGTGATAAACACTGAAGCTTTCTTT.

This clonotype came up many times. Because the library targeted alpha chains, this beta chain is an off-target read whose size means little. CDR3 coding DNA: TGTGCCAGCAGTCACTTCAGGGTTGGGCGAGCTCAGCCCCAGCATTTT. Translating gives CASSHFRVGRAQPQHF. This chain connects TRBV28 to TRBJ1-5; D might be TRBD1 (5 bases). V was cut by 5 bases and J by 6 bases, with 20 bases left in between. Germline CDR1 is MDHEN and CDR2 is SYDVKM. The CDR3 is made up of 16 amino acids. The full variable domain, completed using reference TRBV28 and TRBJ1-5, is DVKVTQSSRYLVKRTGEKVFLECVQDMDHENMFWYRQDPGLGLRLIYFSYDVKMKEKGDIPEGYSVSREKKERFSLILESASTNQTSMYLCASSHFRVGRAQPQHFGDGTRLSIL.

This clonotype showed up many times. In a library made to pick up alpha chains, this beta chain is a stray read with a size that means little. The chain links TRBV20-1 to TRBJ1-5; possible D gene TRBD1, 5 bases. The V gene's germline CDR1 is DFQATT and CDR2 SNEGSKA (reference sequence). V lost 1 base to trimming and J lost 6 bases, with 10 bases between them. This CDR3 region has 13 residues. The CDR3 nucleotides are TGCAGTGCTAGAGGGGGGGTACGTCAGCCCCAGCATTTT. Translated: CSARGGVRQPQHF.

This clonotype has at least ten counts. This beta chain came through as a stray read in a library set up for alpha chains, and its size says little. The chain employs TRBV9 and TRBJ2-2, with D tentatively TRBD2 (6 bases). Trimming took off 0 bases at V and 7 bases at J, with 16 bases between the two ends. Germline-derived CDR1 and CDR2 are SGDLS and YYNGEE. The CDR3 has 16 residues. The DNA of the CDR3 is TGTGCCAGCAGCGTAGGTCCGGGAGAAGAGGGCGGGGAGCTGTTTTTT. Amino acid sequence: CASSVGPGEEGGELFF.

A note on this clonotype: Found in a library prepared for alpha chains, this beta chain is an off-target read, and its abundance has little meaning. This chain joins TRBV6-1 and TRBJ1-1, with unresolved D. This CDR3 has 12 amino acids. Deletions cut 10 bases from V and 5 bases from J, with 14 bases between. Germline V CDR1 and CDR2: MNHNS, SASEGT. The CDR3 here is CATLVPFTEAFF. CDR3 DNA sequence: TGTGCCACCCTCGTCCCCTTTACTGAAGCTTTCTTT.

This clonotype was seen repeatedly, ten times or more. This beta chain appears as a stray read in a library generated for alpha chains; its size is not informative. The chain links TRBV5-1 to TRBJ1-2; D not resolved. CDR3 length: 13 amino acids. The germline V gene encodes CDR1 SGHRS and CDR2 YFSETQ. The germline V and J ends were trimmed by 0 bases and 8 bases, with 11 bases remaining between them. The CDR3 DNA is TGCGCCAGCAGCTTGGATCGACCAGAAGGCTACACCTTC. This codes for CASSLDRPEGYTF.

There are many counts of this clonotype. This beta chain is off target for a library built for alpha chains, so its abundance means little. The chain carries TRBV10-3 and TRBJ1-3, with 8 bases identical to TRBD1. V lost 9 bases to trimming and J lost 2 bases; unmatched junction nucleotides: 3. This CDR3 is built from 13 residues. Per the germline V gene, CDR1 is ENHRY and CDR2 is SYGVKD. CDR3 coding DNA: TGTGCCATTCTACAGGGGGCTGGAAACACCATATATTTT. Amino acids: CAILQGAGNTIYF.

This clonotype has a count of ten or more. This beta chain slipped into a library made for alpha chains as a stray read, so its size is not meaningful. This chain joins TRBV3-1 and TRBJ1-2; tentatively, D is TRBD1 (6 bases). The CDR3 has 15 amino acids. V was shortened by 0 bases and J by 4 bases, with 12 bases between the two germline ends. Germline V lookup: CDR1 LGHDT, CDR2 YNNKEL (reference sequence). CDR3 loop: CASSQEQGSLYGYTF. CDR3 DNA sequence: TGTGCCAGCAGCCAAGAACAGGGAAGTCTCTATGGCTACACCTTC. Filled out from reference TRBV3-1 and TRBJ1-2, the complete variable domain reads DTAVSQTPKYLVTQMGNDKSIKCEQNLGHDTMYWYKQDSKKFLKIMFSYNNKELIINETVPNRFSPKSPDKAHLNLHINSLELGDSAVYFCASSQEQGSLYGYTFGSGTRLTVV.

This clonotype rates as medium-sized. This beta chain represents an off-target read in a library built for alpha chains; its size is of limited meaning. The chain carries TRBV7-3 and TRBJ1-2; D perhaps matches TRBD1 (5 bases). V was shortened by 1 base and J by 6 bases, with 9 bases between the two germline ends. The V gene's germline CDR1 is SGHTA and CDR2 FQGTGA. This CDR3 is 13 amino acids long. In nucleotides, the CDR3 is TGTGCCAGCAGCTTAAGGGACGGGAATGGCTACACCTTC. Protein: CASSLRDGNGYTF.

This clonotype was counted ten times or more. This beta chain is an off-target read within a library intended for alpha chains, so its frequency means little. This chain uses TRBV18 with TRBJ2-5; no clear D gene. The germline V gene has CDR1 KGHSH and CDR2 LQKENI. The germline V and J ends were trimmed by 3 bases and 2 bases, with 10 bases remaining between them. This CDR3 spans 14 amino acids. Here the CDR3 reads CASSPQDGQETQYF. The DNA for the CDR3 is TGTGCCAGCTCACCCCAGGACGGGCAAGAGACCCAGTACTTC. The full variable domain, rest sourced from reference TRBV18 and TRBJ2-5, is NAGVMQNPRHLVRRRGQEARLRCSPMKGHSHVYWYRQLPEEGLKFMVYLQKENIIDESGMPKERFSAEFPKEGPSILRIQQVVRGDSAAYFCASSPQDGQETQYFGPGTRLLVL.

This clonotype is medium-sized within its sample. In a library made to pick up alpha chains, this beta chain is a stray read with a size that means little. The chain has TRBV7-9 and TRBJ1-2, with TRBD1 matching over 9 bases. The CDR3 length is 15 residues. CDR1 is SEHNR, CDR2 FQNEAQ, per germline (reference sequence). The V and J ends lost 3 bases and 2 bases, in that order; junction bases with no gene match: 4. This CDR3 is CASSFTGGLNYGYTF. CDR3 in DNA: TGTGCCAGCAGCTTTACAGGGGGCTTAAACTATGGCTACACCTTC.

This clonotype has at least ten counts. Since the library was made to target alpha chains, this beta chain is a stray read and its abundance is not meaningful. The V call is TRBV27, the J call TRBJ1-1, with a possible D match to TRBD1 (6 bases). The CDR3 is 12 residues long. Trimming removed 4 bases from V and 7 bases from J, with 10 bases in between. Germline V CDR1 and CDR2: MNHEY, SMNVEV (reference sequence). The CDR3 is CASSSGQYEAFF. The CDR3 coding sequence is TGTGCCAGCAGTTCCGGACAGTATGAAGCTTTCTTT.

This clonotype was counted many times. This beta chain slipped into a library made for alpha chains as a stray read, so its size is not meaningful. The V gene is TRBV6-6, the J gene TRBJ1-5; D unclear. The V end was cut by 7 bases, the J end by 5 bases, with 9 bases between. The germline V gene has CDR1 MNHNY and CDR2 SVGAGI (reference sequence). The CDR3 covers 12 residues. The CDR3 DNA reads as TGTGCCAGCACTCGTCGGGATCAGCCCCAGCATTTT. The encoded protein is CASTRRDQPQHF.